The present TCR beta chain was sequenced within a study of T cell responses to AZD1222 COVID-19 vaccine. Trimming pared 2 bases from V and 4 bases from J, leaving 12 bases between. Germline values: CDR1 MNHEY, CDR2 SVGEGT. The CDR3 has 15 amino acids. This clone was seen once. Produced via immunoSEQ multiplex PCR; TCRdb's table is partial and in-frame only. Of 170,000 or so clones detected, roughly 93% appear once; the ten largest clones hold under 1.1%. This clonotype originated in an adult who received the MenACWY meningococcal vaccine as a control. This chain uses TRBV6-2 or TRBV6-3 with TRBJ1-5, with D unclear. The sample in question was peripheral blood, obtained 28 days after the second dose of the MenACWY control vaccine. The CDR3 DNA follows: TGTGCCAGCAGTTACGGAAGCCAAAATAATCAGCCCCAGCATTTT. Translation gives CASSYGSQNNQPQHF.